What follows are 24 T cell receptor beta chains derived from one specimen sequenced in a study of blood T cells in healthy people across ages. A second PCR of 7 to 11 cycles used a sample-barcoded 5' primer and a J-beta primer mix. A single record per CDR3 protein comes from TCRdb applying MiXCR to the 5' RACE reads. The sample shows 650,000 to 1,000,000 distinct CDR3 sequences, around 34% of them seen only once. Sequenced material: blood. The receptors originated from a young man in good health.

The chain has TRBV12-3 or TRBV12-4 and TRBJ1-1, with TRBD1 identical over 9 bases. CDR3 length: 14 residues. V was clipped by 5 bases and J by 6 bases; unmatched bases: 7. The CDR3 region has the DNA TGTGCCAGCAGTCGAGGACAGGGGCTTTCTGAAGCTTTCTTT. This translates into CASSRGQGLSEAFF.

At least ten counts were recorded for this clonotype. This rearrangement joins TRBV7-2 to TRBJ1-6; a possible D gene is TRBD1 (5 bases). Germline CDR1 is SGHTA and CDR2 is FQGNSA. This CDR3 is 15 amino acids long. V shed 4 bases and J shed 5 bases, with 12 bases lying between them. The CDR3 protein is CASSSRGRNNSPLHF. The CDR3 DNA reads TGTGCCAGCAGCTCCCGGGGACGGAATAATTCACCCCTCCACTTT.

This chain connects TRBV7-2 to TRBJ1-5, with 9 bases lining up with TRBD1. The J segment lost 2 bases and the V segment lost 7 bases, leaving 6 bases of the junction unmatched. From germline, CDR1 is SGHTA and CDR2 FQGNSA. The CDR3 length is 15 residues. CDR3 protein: CASNTGGEGNQPQHF. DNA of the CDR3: TGTGCCAGCAACACAGGGGGCGAGGGCAATCAGCCCCAGCATTTT.

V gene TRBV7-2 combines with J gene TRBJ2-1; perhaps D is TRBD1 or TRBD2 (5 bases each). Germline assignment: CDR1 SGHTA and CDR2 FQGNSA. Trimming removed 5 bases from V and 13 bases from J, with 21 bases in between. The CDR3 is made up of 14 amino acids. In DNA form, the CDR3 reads TGTGCCAGCAGCGTAGTCGGGGCTGAGGAGACCCAGTTCTTC. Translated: CASSVVGAEETQFF.

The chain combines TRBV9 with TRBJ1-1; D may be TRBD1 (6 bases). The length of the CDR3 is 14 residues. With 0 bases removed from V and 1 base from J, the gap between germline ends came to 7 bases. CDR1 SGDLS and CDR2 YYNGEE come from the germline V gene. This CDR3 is CASSVGGPNTEAFF. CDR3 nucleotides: TGTGCCAGCAGCGTAGGGGGGCCGAACACTGAAGCTTTCTTT.

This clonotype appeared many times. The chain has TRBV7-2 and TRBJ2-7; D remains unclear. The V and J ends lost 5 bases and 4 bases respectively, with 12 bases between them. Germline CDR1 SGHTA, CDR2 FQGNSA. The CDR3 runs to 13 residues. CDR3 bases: TGTGCCAGCAGCCCCACACTGGGGTACGAGCAGTACTTC. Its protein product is CASSPTLGYEQYF.

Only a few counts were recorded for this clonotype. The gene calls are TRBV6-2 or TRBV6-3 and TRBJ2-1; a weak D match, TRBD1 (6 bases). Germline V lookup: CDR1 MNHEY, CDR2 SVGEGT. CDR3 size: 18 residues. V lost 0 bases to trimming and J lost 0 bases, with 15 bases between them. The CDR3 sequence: CASSYSPDRPTSYNEQFF. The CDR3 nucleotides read TGTGCCAGCAGTTACTCCCCGGACAGACCCACCTCCTACAATGAGCAGTTCTTC.

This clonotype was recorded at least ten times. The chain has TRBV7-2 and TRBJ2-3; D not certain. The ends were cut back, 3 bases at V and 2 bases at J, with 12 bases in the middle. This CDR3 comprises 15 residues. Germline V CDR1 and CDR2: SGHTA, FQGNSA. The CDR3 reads CASSFVGSLTDTQYF. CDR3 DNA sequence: TGTGCCAGCAGCTTCGTCGGTTCGCTCACAGATACGCAGTATTTT.

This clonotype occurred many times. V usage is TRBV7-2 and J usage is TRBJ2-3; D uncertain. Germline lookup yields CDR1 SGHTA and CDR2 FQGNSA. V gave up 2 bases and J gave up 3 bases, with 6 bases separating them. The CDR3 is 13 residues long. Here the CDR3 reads CASSLPATDTQYF. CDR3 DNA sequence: TGTGCCAGCAGCTTACCAGCGACAGATACGCAGTATTTT.

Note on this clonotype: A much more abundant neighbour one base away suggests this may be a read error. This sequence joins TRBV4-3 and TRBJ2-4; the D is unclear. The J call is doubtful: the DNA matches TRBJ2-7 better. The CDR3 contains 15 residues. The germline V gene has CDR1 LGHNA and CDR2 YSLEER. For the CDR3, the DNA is TGCGCCAGCAGCCAAAGTCAGAGCGCGGTCTACGAGCAGTACTTC. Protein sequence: CASSQSQSAVYEQYF.

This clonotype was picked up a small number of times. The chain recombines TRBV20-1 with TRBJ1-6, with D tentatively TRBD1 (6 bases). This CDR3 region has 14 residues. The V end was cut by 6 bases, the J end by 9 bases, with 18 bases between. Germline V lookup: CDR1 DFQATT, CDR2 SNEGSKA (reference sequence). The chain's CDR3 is CSAEGGLAGSPLHF. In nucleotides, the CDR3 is TGCAGTGCCGAGGGGGGTTTGGCAGGTTCACCCCTCCACTTT.

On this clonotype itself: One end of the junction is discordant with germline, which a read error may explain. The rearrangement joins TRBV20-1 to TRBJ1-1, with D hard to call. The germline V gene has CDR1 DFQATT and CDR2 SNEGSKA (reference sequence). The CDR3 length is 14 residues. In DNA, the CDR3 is TGCAGTGCTCCCGTTCGGGGAACGAACACTGGAGCTTTCTTT. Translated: CSAPVRGTNTGAFF.

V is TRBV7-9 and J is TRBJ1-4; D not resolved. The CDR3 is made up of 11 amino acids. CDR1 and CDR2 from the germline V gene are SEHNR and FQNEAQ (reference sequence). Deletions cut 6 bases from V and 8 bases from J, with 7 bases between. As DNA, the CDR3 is TGTGCCAGCAGTCCTTTGGAAAAACTGTTTTTT. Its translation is CASSPLEKLFF.

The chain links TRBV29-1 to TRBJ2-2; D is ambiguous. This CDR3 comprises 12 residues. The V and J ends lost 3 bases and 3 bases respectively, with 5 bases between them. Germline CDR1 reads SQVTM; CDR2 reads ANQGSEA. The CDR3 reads CSVDRDTGELFF. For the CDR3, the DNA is TGCAGCGTTGACCGGGACACCGGGGAGCTGTTTTTT.

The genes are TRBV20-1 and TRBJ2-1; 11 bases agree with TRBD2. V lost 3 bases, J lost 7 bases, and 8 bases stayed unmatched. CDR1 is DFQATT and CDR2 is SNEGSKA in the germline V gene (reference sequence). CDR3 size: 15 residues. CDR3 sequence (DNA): TGCAGTGCTAGTATTGGGTCTAGCGGGGGGAATGAGCAGTTCTTC. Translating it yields CSASIGSSGGNEQFF.

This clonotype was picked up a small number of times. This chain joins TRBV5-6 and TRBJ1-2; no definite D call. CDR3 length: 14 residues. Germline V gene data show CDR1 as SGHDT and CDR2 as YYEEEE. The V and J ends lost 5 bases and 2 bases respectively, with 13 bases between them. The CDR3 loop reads CASRSWWQNYGYTF. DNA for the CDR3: TGTGCCAGCAGATCTTGGTGGCAGAACTATGGCTACACCTTC.

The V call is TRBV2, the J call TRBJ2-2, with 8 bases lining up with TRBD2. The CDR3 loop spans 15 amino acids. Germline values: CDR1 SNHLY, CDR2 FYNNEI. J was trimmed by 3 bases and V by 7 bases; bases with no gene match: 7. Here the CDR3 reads CASTERGGYTGELFF. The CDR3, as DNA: TGTGCCAGCACGGAACGGGGGGGATACACCGGGGAGCTGTTTTTT.

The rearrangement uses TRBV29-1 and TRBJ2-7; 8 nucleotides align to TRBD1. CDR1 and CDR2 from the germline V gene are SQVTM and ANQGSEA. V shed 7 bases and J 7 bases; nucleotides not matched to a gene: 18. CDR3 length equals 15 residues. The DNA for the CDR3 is TGCAGCGCCCACCACCGGACAGGGCCCTACAATGAGCAGTACTTC. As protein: CSAHHRTGPYNEQYF.

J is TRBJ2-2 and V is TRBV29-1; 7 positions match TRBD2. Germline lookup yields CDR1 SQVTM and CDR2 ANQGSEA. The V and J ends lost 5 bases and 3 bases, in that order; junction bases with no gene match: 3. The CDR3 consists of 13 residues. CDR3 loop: CSVNGGDTGELFF. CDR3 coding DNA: TGCAGCGTTAATGGGGGGGACACCGGGGAGCTGTTTTTT.

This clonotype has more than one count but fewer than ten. CDR3: CASSLFGSGDDTDTQYF. The CDR3 DNA is TGTGCCAGCAGTTTATTTGGTTCAGGGGATGACACAGATACGCAGTATTTT. The chain recombines TRBV28 with TRBJ2-3, with D tentatively TRBD1 (6 bases). Germline V lookup: CDR1 MDHEN, CDR2 SYDVKM. With 1 base removed from V and 2 bases from J, the gap between germline ends came to 16 bases. The CDR3 loop spans 17 amino acids.

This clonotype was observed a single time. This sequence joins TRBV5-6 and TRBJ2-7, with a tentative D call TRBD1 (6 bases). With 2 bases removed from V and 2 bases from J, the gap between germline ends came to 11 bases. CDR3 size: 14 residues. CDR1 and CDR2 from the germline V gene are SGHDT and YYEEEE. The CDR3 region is CASSLIRTAYEQYF. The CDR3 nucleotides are TGTGCCAGCAGCTTAATAAGGACAGCCTACGAGCAGTACTTC.

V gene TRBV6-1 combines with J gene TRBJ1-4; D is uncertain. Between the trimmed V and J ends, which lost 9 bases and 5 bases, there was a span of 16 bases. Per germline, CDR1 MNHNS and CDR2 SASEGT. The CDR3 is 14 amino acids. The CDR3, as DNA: TGTGCCAGTACGGCGGAGGCCCAAAATGAAAAACTGTTTTTT. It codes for CASTAEAQNEKLFF.

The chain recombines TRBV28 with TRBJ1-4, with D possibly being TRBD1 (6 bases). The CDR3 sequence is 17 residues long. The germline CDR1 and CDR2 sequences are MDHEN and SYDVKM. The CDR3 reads CAGSLEWVGGREEKLFF. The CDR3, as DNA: TGTGCTGGCAGTTTAGAATGGGTAGGGGGGAGAGAAGAAAAACTGTTTTTT. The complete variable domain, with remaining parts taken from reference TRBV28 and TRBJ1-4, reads DVKVTQSSRYLVKRTGEKVFLECVQDMDHENMFWYRQDPGLGLRLIYFSYDVKMKEKGDIPEGYSVSREKKERFSLILESASTNQTSMYLCAGSLEWVGGREEKLFFGSGTQLSVL.

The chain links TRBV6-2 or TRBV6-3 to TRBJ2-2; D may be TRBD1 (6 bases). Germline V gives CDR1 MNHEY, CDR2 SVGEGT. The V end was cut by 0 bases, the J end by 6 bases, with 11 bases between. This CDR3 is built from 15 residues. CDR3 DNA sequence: TGTGCCAGCAGTTACTCTAGGCAGGGGCCCGGGGAGCTGTTTTTT. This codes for CASSYSRQGPGELFF.